The 13 T cell receptor beta chains presented below share a single source sample, sequenced in a study of beta chain features in type 1 diabetes. Their recognized antigens are unknown. Study-wide results and caveats: Shortening that was moderate but significant affected the TCRB CDR3s of Type 1 diabetes patients in all four CD4+ subsets.

Expressed TCRB transcripts were sequenced because the entire RNA isolate underwent reverse transcription. The data were produced by immunoSEQ multiplex PCR, yet TCRdb's version contains in-frame clones alone and is incomplete. The sample has 150,000 to 200,000 clones, 8% to 8.5% seen once. The sequenced sample was central memory CD4+ T cells from blood. The receptor set was obtained from a woman aged 18-29 years with type 1 diabetes.

This clone was seen at least ten times. The conserved phenylalanine or tryptophan is not found at the CDR3 terminus, so this likely reflects a read error. The DNA is left out, because the CDR3 cannot be placed on it with certainty; the CDR3 is given as TCRdb lists it. This chain connects TRBV29-1 to TRBJ1-1. The CDR3 totals 8 residues, both ends included. Germline values: CDR1 SQVTM, CDR2 ANQGSEA. Here the CDR3 reads CSVRDWCG.

The chain is built from TRBV7-3 and TRBJ2-5, with TRBD1 matching 9 bases. The DNA end is a closer match to TRBJ2-7, so the J assignment may be wrong. CDR1 and CDR2 from the germline V gene are SGHTA and FQGTGA. The CDR3 runs to 12 residues. CDR3: CASSKTGGEQYF. CDR3 coding DNA: TGTGCCAGCAGTAAGACAGGGGGCGAGCAGTACTTC.

In its sample, this clone was seen a few times. The chain has TRBV6-4 and TRBJ2-2, with TRBD2 as a possible D gene (5 bases). This CDR3 spans 16 amino acids. Trimming took off 8 bases at V and 0 bases at J, with 16 bases between the two ends. The germline CDR1 and CDR2 sequences are MRHNA and SNTAGT. The CDR3 spells CASHPTGSSNTGELFF. As DNA, the CDR3 is TGTGCCAGCCACCCCACGGGGAGTTCGAACACCGGGGAGCTGTTTTTT.

The V and J genes are TRBV6-5 and TRBJ2-1; 8 nucleotides align to TRBD2. V was pared by 2 bases and J by 7 bases, with 7 bases of the junction left unmatched. Germline V gene lookup returns CDR1 MNHEY and CDR2 SVGAGI. The CDR3 totals 15 residues. CDR3 sequence (DNA): TGTGCCAGCAGTTACGATAGCGGGGAGTGGAATGAGCAGTTCTTC. This translates into CASSYDSGEWNEQFF.

This clone was detected a few times. The V call is TRBV11-3, the J call TRBJ2-7; D remains unclear. The CDR3 runs 13 residues. V lost 6 bases, J lost 1 base, and 10 bases lay in between. Looked up from germline, CDR1 is SGHNT and CDR2 is YENEEA. The DNA of the CDR3 is TGTGCCAGCAGTCGATTAGTTTCCTACGAGCAGTACTTC. It specifies CASSRLVSYEQYF.

This clone has more than one count but fewer than ten. V gene TRBV11-2 combines with J gene TRBJ1-1, with D possibly TRBD1 on 6 matching bases. This CDR3 has 15 amino acids. Trimming removed 1 base from V and 5 bases from J, with 14 bases in between. Germline CDR1 SGHAT, CDR2 FQNNGV. The chain's CDR3 is CASSLGVRTATEAFF. CDR3 coding DNA: TGTGCCAGCAGCTTAGGGGTCCGGACAGCTACTGAAGCTTTCTTT.

This clone has more than one count but fewer than ten. The J gene is TRBJ2-1, the V gene TRBV7-8; a weak D match, TRBD1 (7 bases). The CDR3 has 14 residues. The V and J ends lost 4 bases and 10 bases respectively, with 17 bases between them. Germline V gene data show CDR1 as SGHVS and CDR2 as FQNEAQ. Here the CDR3 reads CASSYDRVGGEQFF. CDR3 nucleotides: TGTGCCAGCAGCTACGACAGGGTAGGAGGGGAGCAGTTCTTC.

In this sample, this clone turned up a few times. Within the sample, other DNA sequences also encode this same CDR3. V and J are TRBV4-3 and TRBJ2-1; TRBD2 matches 11 bases. The CDR3 covers 18 residues. The V gene's germline CDR1 is LGHNA and CDR2 YSLEER. V shed 0 bases and J 0 bases; nucleotides not matched to a gene: 4. The CDR3 here is CASSQEGLAGGSYNEQFF. DNA for the CDR3: TGCGCCAGCAGCCAAGAGGGGCTAGCGGGAGGCTCCTACAATGAGCAGTTCTTC.

The chain joins TRBV6-5 to TRBJ1-6; TRBD1 agrees at 9 bases. This CDR3 has 15 amino acids. The V gene end was trimmed by 4 bases and the J gene end by 6 bases; junction bases not matched to a gene: 4. Per germline, CDR1 MNHEY and CDR2 SVGAGI. The CDR3 DNA reads as TGTGCCAGCAGTTGGGGGACAGGGTCTAATTCACCCCTCCACTTT. This codes for CASSWGTGSNSPLHF.

The chain couples TRBV4-1 to TRBJ1-1; a weak D match, TRBD1 (6 bases). The germline V gene encodes CDR1 MGHRA and CDR2 YSYEKL. V shed 0 bases and J shed 1 base, with 12 bases lying between them. The CDR3 covers 16 residues. The CDR3 spells CASSQDRDRTNTEAFF. DNA for the CDR3: TGCGCCAGCAGCCAAGATCGAGACAGGACGAACACTGAAGCTTTCTTT.

V is TRBV19 and J is TRBJ2-7, with D unresolved. Germline CDR1 is LNHDA and CDR2 is SQIVND (reference sequence). The CDR3 length is 15 residues. V lost 3 bases to trimming and J lost 5 bases, with 17 bases between them. CDR3 in amino acids: CASSISPAAGDEQYF. CDR3 DNA: TGTGCCAGTAGTATCTCGCCGGCAGCCGGAGACGAGCAGTACTTC.

The rearrangement uses TRBV6-5 and TRBJ1-6; D ambiguous. With 3 bases removed from V and 7 bases from J, the gap between germline ends came to 16 bases. The CDR3 totals 16 residues. Germline assignment: CDR1 MNHEY and CDR2 SVGAGI. CDR3 in DNA: TGTGCCAGCAGTTATTGGGCGCCTGGAAACAATTCACCCCTCCACTTT. Its translation is CASSYWAPGNNSPLHF.

A few counts support this clone. This chain connects TRBV6-4 to TRBJ2-2, with 7 bases fitting TRBD1. CDR1 MRHNA and CDR2 SNTAGT come from the germline V gene. V lost 3 bases and J lost 5; bases outside the gene matches: 0. The CDR3 contains 13 residues. The CDR3 DNA sequence: TGTGCCAGCAGTGAACAGGGGACCGGGGAGCTGTTTTTT. The encoded protein is CASSEQGTGELFF.